Following are 18 T cell receptor beta chains from one sample sequenced in a study of T cell responses to AZD1222 COVID-19 vaccine. Sequenced by immunoSEQ multiplex PCR; TCRdb stores in-frame clones only, minus some. The sample has 88,000 or so clones, roughly 89% seen once. The sample was peripheral blood, taken 28 days after the second AZD1222 dose. These receptors were taken from an adult who received the AZD1222 COVID-19 vaccine.

This clone is a singleton in its sample. This chain joins TRBV19 and TRBJ1-3; 10 nucleotides agree with TRBD1. The trim removed 3 bases at V and 6 bases at J, leaving 2 bases unmatched. Germline CDR1 and CDR2: LNHDA and SQIVND (reference sequence). The CDR3 extends over 14 amino acids. For the CDR3, the DNA is TGTGCCAGTAGTATCGGGACAGGGGTAAACACCATATATTTT. Encoded protein: CASSIGTGVNTIYF.

The chain is built from TRBV6-5 and TRBJ1-6; D unclear. The CDR3 is 15 amino acids. In germline, CDR1 is MNHEY, CDR2 SVGAGI. V was trimmed by 5 bases and J by 8 bases, leaving 16 bases between them. CDR3 bases: TGTGCCAGCAGTAAACAAGGGCGACTGGATTCACCCCTCCACTTT. Encoded protein: CASSKQGRLDSPLHF.

The chain joins TRBV6-5 to TRBJ1-5; D remains unclear. V was cut by 7 bases and J by 5 bases, with 18 bases left in between. CDR1 MNHEY and CDR2 SVGAGI come from the germline V gene. This CDR3 is built from 15 residues. The CDR3 nucleotides read TGTGCCAGCAAAACGTGGGCTGTCTCCGATCAGCCCCAGCATTTT. Its protein product is CASKTWAVSDQPQHF.

The CDR3 coding sequence is TGTCAGGGTCTAATCGATAGGCCAGGCTACACCTTC. It specifies CQGLIDRPGYTF. The rearrangement uses TRBV19 and TRBJ1-2; tentative D call: TRBD1 (5 bases). This CDR3 region has 12 residues. The germline V gene encodes CDR1 LNHDA and CDR2 SQIVND (reference sequence).

The chain employs TRBV2 and TRBJ1-1; no firm D call. CDR1 and CDR2 from the germline V gene are SNHLY and FYNNEI. The germline V and J ends were trimmed by 4 bases and 1 base, with 7 bases remaining between them. The CDR3 sequence is 13 residues long. In DNA, the CDR3 is TGTGCCAGCAGTGCATCGGAGAACACTGAAGCTTTCTTT. Its protein is CASSASENTEAFF.

The chain is built from TRBV7-2 and TRBJ1-1; D ambiguous. Trimming left V 1 base short and J 7 bases short, with 10 bases between. This CDR3 is 13 amino acids long. Germline CDR1 reads SGHTA; CDR2 reads FQGNSA. The CDR3 protein is CASSLVGGFEAFF. The CDR3 DNA reads as TGTGCCAGCAGCTTAGTGGGAGGATTTGAAGCTTTCTTT.

The chain is built from TRBV18 and TRBJ2-7; TRBD1 agrees at 9 bases. After removal of 1 base from V and 4 bases from J, the junction contained 17 bases not matched to a gene. The germline V gene encodes CDR1 KGHSH and CDR2 LQKENI. The CDR3 loop spans 19 amino acids. The CDR3 region has the DNA TGTGCCAGCTCACCACTTGGGGCATCCGGGACAGGGATCCCATACGAGCAGTACTTC. This gives the protein CASSPLGASGTGIPYEQYF. The variable domain in full, completed from reference TRBV18 and TRBJ2-7, reads NAGVMQNPRHLVRRRGQEARLRCSPMKGHSHVYWYRQLPEEGLKFMVYLQKENIIDESGMPKERFSAEFPKEGPSILRIQQVVRGDSAAYFCASSPLGASGTGIPYEQYFGPGTRLTVT.

V gene TRBV3-1 (or the pseudogene TRBV3-2) combines with J gene TRBJ1-5; weak D call: TRBD1 (5 bases). This CDR3 has 14 amino acids. The V end was cut by 2 bases, the J end by 6 bases, with 11 bases between. Germline values: CDR1 LGHDT, CDR2 YNNKEL (reference sequence). The CDR3 bases are TGTGCCAGCAGCCAACAAGGGGATAGTCAGCCCCAGCATTTT. Translating gives CASSQQGDSQPQHF.

The chain is built from TRBV5-1 and TRBJ1-1; a weak D match, TRBD1 (5 bases). CDR1 and CDR2 (germline): SGHRS, YFSETQ. The CDR3 has 14 residues. V lost 2 bases and J 4 bases, leaving 12 bases between the germline ends. CDR3 sequence (DNA): TGCGCCAGCAGCTTTGTTCAGGGCACCACTGAAGCTTTCTTT. Translated: CASSFVQGTTEAFF.

This CDR3 reads CASSPRVVGSGNTIYF. For the CDR3, the DNA is TGTGCCAGCTCACCACGTGTGGTGGGCTCTGGAAACACCATATATTTT. This chain links TRBV18 with TRBJ1-3; the D is unclear. With 1 base removed from V and 0 bases from J, the gap between germline ends came to 10 bases. The CDR3 has 16 residues. Germline CDR1 KGHSH, CDR2 LQKENI.

The sample holds a few counts of this clone. The J gene is TRBJ1-2, the V gene TRBV20-1; D not certain. V shed 3 bases and J shed 1 base, with 3 bases lying between them. Germline V gene lookup returns CDR1 DFQATT and CDR2 SNEGSKA (reference sequence). The CDR3 consists of 11 residues. CDR3 residues: CSASSNYGYTF. In DNA, the CDR3 is TGCAGTGCTAGCAGTAACTATGGCTACACCTTC.

Here the CDR3 DNA reads TGCGCCAGCCGCTCCAAGACGGGTTACAATGAGCAGTTCTTC. This gives the protein CASRSKTGYNEQFF. The V call is TRBV10-1, the J call TRBJ2-1; D is unresolved. V was pared by 8 bases and J by 4 bases, with 15 bases between. Germline V lookup: CDR1 WNHNN, CDR2 SYGVQD (reference sequence). The CDR3 contains 14 residues.

The chain combines TRBV6-5 with TRBJ1-2; D call uncertain. The CDR3 extends over 13 amino acids. Germline assignment: CDR1 MNHEY and CDR2 SVGAGI. V was shortened by 6 bases and J by 0 bases, with 8 bases between the two germline ends. The CDR3 loop reads CASSGRTNYGYTF. DNA for the CDR3: TGTGCCAGCAGCGGACGGACTAACTATGGCTACACCTTC.

The chain employs TRBV9 and TRBJ2-7; D possibly corresponds to TRBD2 (7 bases). The CDR3 loop spans 16 amino acids. The germline V gene has CDR1 SGDLS and CDR2 YYNGEE. V was cut by 2 bases and J by 7 bases, with 22 bases left in between. This CDR3 is CASSVAGLAGAGEQYF. The CDR3 nucleotides are TGTGCCAGCAGCGTCGCGGGACTCGCGGGGGCGGGGGAGCAGTACTTC.

This clone appeared once. The rearrangement links TRBV13 to TRBJ1-1; 11 nucleotides match TRBD1. V shed 0 bases, J shed 3 bases, and the junction held 0 bases outside the gene matches. The CDR3 runs to 15 residues. The V gene's germline CDR1 is PRHDT and CDR2 FYEKMQ (reference sequence). The CDR3 here is CASSLGDRGHTEAFF. The CDR3 region has the DNA TGTGCCAGCAGCTTAGGGGACAGGGGGCACACTGAAGCTTTCTTT.

This chain links TRBV2 with TRBJ2-7, with a possible D match to TRBD1 (7 bases). Trimming cost V 1 base and J 2 bases, with 12 bases left between them. The CDR3 runs to 15 residues. The V gene's germline CDR1 is SNHLY and CDR2 FYNNEI. The CDR3 DNA reads TGTGCCAGCAGTGAAGTAGGAGGGGGCACCTACGAGCAGTACTTC. Translation: CASSEVGGGTYEQYF. Based on the CDR3 plus reference TRBV2 and TRBJ2-7, the full variable domain is EPEVTQTPSHQVTQMGQEVILRCVPISNHLYFYWYRQILGQKVEFLVSFYNNEISEKSEIFDDQFSVERPDGSNFTLKIRSTKLEDSAMYFCASSEVGGGTYEQYFGPGTRLTVT.

In its sample, this clone was seen once. The V call is TRBV3-1 (or the pseudogene TRBV3-2), the J call TRBJ1-6; unclear D gene. The CDR3 has 14 amino acids. Germline V gene lookup returns CDR1 LGHDT and CDR2 YNNKEL (reference sequence). Trimming stripped 4 bases from V and 5 bases from J, with 9 bases between. The CDR3 coding sequence is TGTGCCAGCAGCCGGGCAGAGGATAATTCACCCCTCCACTTT. It yields the protein CASSRAEDNSPLHF.

The chain links TRBV6-5 to TRBJ1-1, with D possibly being TRBD1 (5 bases). CDR1 is MNHEY and CDR2 is SVGAGI in the germline V gene. The CDR3 consists of 13 residues. V was shortened by 7 bases and J by 6 bases, with 15 bases between the two germline ends. CDR3 DNA: TGTGCCAGCACCCTGCTGGGGGGACCTGAAGCTTTCTTT. Amino acids: CASTLLGGPEAFF.